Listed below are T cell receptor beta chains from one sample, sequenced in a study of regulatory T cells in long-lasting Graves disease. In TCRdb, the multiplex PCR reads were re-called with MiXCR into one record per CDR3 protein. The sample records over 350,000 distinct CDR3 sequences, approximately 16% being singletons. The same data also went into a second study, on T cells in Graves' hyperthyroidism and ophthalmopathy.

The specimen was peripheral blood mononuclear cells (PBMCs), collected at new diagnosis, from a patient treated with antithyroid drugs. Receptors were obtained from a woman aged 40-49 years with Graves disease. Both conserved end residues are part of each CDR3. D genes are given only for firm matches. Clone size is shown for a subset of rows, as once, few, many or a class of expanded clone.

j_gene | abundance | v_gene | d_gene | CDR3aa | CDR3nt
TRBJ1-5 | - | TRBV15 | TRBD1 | CATSRGDRESPQHF | TGTGCCACCAGCAGAGGGGACAGGGAGAGTCCCCAGCATTTT
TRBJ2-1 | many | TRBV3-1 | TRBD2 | CASSQDLLAGGPSNEQFF | TGTGCCAGCAGCCAAGATCTGCTAGCGGGAGGGCCTAGTAATGAGCAGTTCTTC
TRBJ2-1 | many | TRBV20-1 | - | CSATPGLDYNEQFF | TGCAGTGCTACTCCGGGACTTGATTACAATGAGCAGTTCTTC
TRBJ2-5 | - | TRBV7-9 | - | CASSLISGETQYF | TGTGCCAGCAGCTTAATATCAGGGGAGACCCAGTACTTC
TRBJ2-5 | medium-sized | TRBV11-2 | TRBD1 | CASSSADRDHQETQYF | TGTGCCAGCAGCTCAGCGGACAGGGACCACCAAGAGACCCAGTACTTC
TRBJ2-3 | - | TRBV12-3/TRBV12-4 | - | CASSPPSSTDTQYF | TGTGCCAGCAGTCCCCCATCGAGCACAGATACGCAGTATTTT
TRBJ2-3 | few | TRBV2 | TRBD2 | CATLYYTGLAGVGNTQYF | TGTGCCACCTTGTATTACACTGGACTAGCGGGGGTGGGTAATACGCAGTATTTT
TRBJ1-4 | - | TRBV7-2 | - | CASSPFQGQQEKLFF | TGTGCCAGCAGCCCATTCCAGGGCCAACAAGAAAAACTGTTTTTT
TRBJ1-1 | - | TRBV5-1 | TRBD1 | CASSLRDRGVLTEAFF | TGCGCCAGCAGCTTGCGTGACAGGGGGGTTCTCACTGAAGCTTTCTTT
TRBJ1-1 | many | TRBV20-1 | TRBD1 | CSARERGQGGNTEAFF | TGCAGTGCTAGAGAACGGGGACAGGGTGGGAACACTGAAGCTTTCTTT
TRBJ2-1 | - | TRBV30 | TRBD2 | CAWSVGTSGYNEQFF | TGTGCCTGGAGTGTCGGGACTAGCGGATACAATGAGCAGTTCTTC
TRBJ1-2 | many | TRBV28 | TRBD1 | CASSFSRGYGYTF | TGTGCCAGCAGTTTTTCCAGGGGGTACGGCTACACCTTC
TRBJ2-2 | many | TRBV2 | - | CARSSRDTGELFF | TGTGCCAGGAGTTCGCGGGACACCGGGGAGCTGTTTTTT
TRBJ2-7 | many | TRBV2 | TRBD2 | CASRRGLAGQYEQYF | TGTGCCAGCAGGCGCGGACTAGCGGGCCAATACGAGCAGTACTTC
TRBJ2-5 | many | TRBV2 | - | CASSGVVGTQYF | TGTGCCAGCAGTGGTGTCGTTGGGACCCAGTACTTC
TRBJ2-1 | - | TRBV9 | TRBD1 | CASRETGGNEQFF | TGTGCCAGCAGAGAGACAGGGGGCAATGAGCAGTTCTTC
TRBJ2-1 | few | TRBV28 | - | CASSLWDTQDEQFF | TGTGCCAGCAGTCTCTGGGACACTCAGGATGAGCAGTTCTTC
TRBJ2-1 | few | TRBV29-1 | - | CSVRRALPDEQFF | TGCAGCGTTCGAAGGGCCCTGCCAGATGAGCAGTTCTTC
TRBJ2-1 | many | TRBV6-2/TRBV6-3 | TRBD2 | CASSYGLAGGVEQFF | TGTGCCAGCAGTTACGGACTAGCGGGAGGCGTAGAGCAGTTCTTC
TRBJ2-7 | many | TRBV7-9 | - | CASSEDNPGSYEQYF | TGTGCCAGCAGCGAGGACAATCCCGGATCCTACGAGCAGTACTTC
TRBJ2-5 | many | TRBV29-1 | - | CSVEDRVSGGTQYF | TGCAGCGTTGAAGATCGCGTGTCGGGTGGGACCCAGTACTTC
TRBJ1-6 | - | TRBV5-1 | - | CASSVDRANSPLHF | TGCGCCAGCAGTGTGGACAGAGCTAATTCACCCCTCCACTTT
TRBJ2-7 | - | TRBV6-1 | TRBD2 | CASSDRFSGSYEQYF | TGTGCCAGCAGTGACAGATTTAGCGGGAGTTACGAGCAGTACTTC